A single sample is the source of the 23 T cell receptor beta chains below, sequenced in a study of OX40 agonist ivuxolimab in advanced cancers. Repertoires were generated with immunoSEQ multiplex PCR, while TCRdb's copy carries only in-frame clones and drops some. The table records about 59,000 clones, roughly 84% of them present only once. Sequenced material: CD4+ or CD8+ T cells sorted from blood, taken in a trial of the OX40 agonist ivuxolimab. Receptors were obtained from an adult with an advanced solid tumor such as melanoma, head and neck, liver or kidney cancer.

This clone was seen only once. The genes are TRBV2 and TRBJ2-3; 7 bases align to TRBD1. Germline assignment: CDR1 SNHLY and CDR2 FYNNEI. The CDR3 has 13 residues. Losses at the gene ends were 4 bases for V and 9 bases for J; bases not matched to a gene: 7. Here the CDR3 DNA reads TGTGCCAGCAGTGTAAGGGACAGAGGGACGCAGTATTTT. Its protein is CASSVRDRGTQYF. The full variable domain, its missing parts supplied by reference TRBV2 and TRBJ2-3, is EPEVTQTPSHQVTQMGQEVILRCVPISNHLYFYWYRQILGQKVEFLVSFYNNEISEKSEIFDDQFSVERPDGSNFTLKIRSTKLEDSAMYFCASSVRDRGTQYFGPGTRLTVL.

The genes are TRBV5-8 and TRBJ1-1; D is undetermined. This CDR3 region has 13 residues. With 4 bases removed from V and 1 base from J, the gap between germline ends came to 8 bases. The germline gives CDR1 SGHTS, CDR2 YDEGEE. For the CDR3, the DNA is TGTGCCAGCAGCCCCGATTGGAACACTGAAGCTTTCTTT. Protein product: CASSPDWNTEAFF.

The J gene is TRBJ1-3, the V gene TRBV10-3, with 7 positions matching TRBD1. V shed 6 bases and J 4 bases; nucleotides not matched to a gene: 9. The germline CDR1 and CDR2 sequences are ENHRY and SYGVKD. This CDR3 is 15 amino acids long. In nucleotides, the CDR3 is TGTGCCATCAGCCAACACAGGGGCACCGGAAACACCATATATTTT. It codes for CAISQHRGTGNTIYF.

This chain uses TRBV29-1 with TRBJ2-1, with 11 bases lining up with TRBD2. The CDR3 has 13 amino acids. Germline V gene data show CDR1 as SQVTM and CDR2 as ANQGSEA. The V segment lost 7 bases and the J segment 6 bases; nucleotides outside the gene matches: 5. The CDR3 region is CSGGLAGPNEQFF. CDR3 in DNA: TGCAGCGGCGGACTAGCGGGCCCCAATGAGCAGTTCTTC.

The V and J genes are TRBV11-3 and TRBJ2-3; 9 positions agree with TRBD1. With 5 bases clipped from V and 0 bases from J, the junction kept 15 bases outside the gene matches. The CDR3 is 19 residues long. The germline V gene has CDR1 SGHNT and CDR2 YENEEA. The CDR3 is CASSLTGTGSVSSTDTQYF. CDR3 sequence (DNA): TGTGCCAGCAGCCTAACCGGGACAGGGTCGGTATCTAGCACAGATACGCAGTATTTT.

The chain combines TRBV5-1 with TRBJ1-1; D unresolved. Germline V CDR1 and CDR2: SGHRS, YFSETQ. The CDR3 runs 15 residues. V was cut by 4 bases and J by 5 bases, with 18 bases left in between. DNA of the CDR3: TGCGCCAGCAGCCTCAGCCAGGTTCGTAGTACTGAAGCTTTCTTT. Its translation is CASSLSQVRSTEAFF.

V gene TRBV11-2 combines with J gene TRBJ2-3; 9 nucleotides agree with TRBD2. Germline trimming cut 0 bases from V and 0 bases from J; bases unmatched to any gene: 4. The CDR3 is 17 residues long. Germline V CDR1 and CDR2: SGHAT, FQNNGV. The CDR3 protein is CASSLDRTSASTDTQYF. CDR3 bases: TGTGCCAGCAGCTTAGATCGGACTAGCGCAAGCACAGATACGCAGTATTTT.

This sequence joins TRBV6-5 and TRBJ2-2, with 10 bases that match TRBD2. Unmatched junction bases numbered 0, after V lost 4 bases and J lost 13 bases. The length of the CDR3 is 11 residues. Germline loops: CDR1 MNHEY, CDR2 SVGAGI. This CDR3 is CASSLAGGLFF. The DNA of the CDR3 is TGTGCCAGCAGTTTAGCGGGAGGGCTGTTTTTT.

This chain links TRBV30 with TRBJ2-1; D not certain. CDR1 and CDR2 from the germline V gene are GTSNPN and SVGIG (reference sequence). This CDR3 has 13 amino acids. The V end was cut by 0 bases, the J end by 6 bases, with 9 bases between. The CDR3 bases are TGTGCCTGGAGTGTAATTCCAAGCAATGAGCAGTTCTTC. Its translation: CAWSVIPSNEQFF.

V gene TRBV5-1 combines with J gene TRBJ1-5; D is uncertain. CDR3 size: 13 residues. Per the germline V gene, CDR1 is SGHRS and CDR2 is YFSETQ. The V end was cut by 0 bases, the J end by 3 bases, with 4 bases between. CDR3 amino acids: CASSLGPNQPQHF. The CDR3 nucleotides are TGCGCCAGCAGCTTGGGCCCCAATCAGCCCCAGCATTTT.

This clone came up once. The chain uses TRBV5-6 and TRBJ2-1, with D unresolved. Per the germline V gene, CDR1 is SGHDT and CDR2 is YYEEEE. The CDR3 contains 13 residues. Trimming removed 2 bases from V and 7 bases from J, with 10 bases in between. The CDR3 is CASSFSLENEQFF. CDR3 DNA sequence: TGTGCCAGCAGCTTCAGTTTGGAAAATGAGCAGTTCTTC. Full variable domain (outside the CDR3, taken from reference TRBV5-6 and TRBJ2-1): DAGVTQSPTHLIKTRGQQVTLRCSPKSGHDTVSWYQQALGQGPQFIFQYYEEEERQRGNFPDRFSGHQFPNYSSELNVNALLLGDSALYLCASSFSLENEQFFGPGTRLTVL.

This clone was recorded once. The chain recombines TRBV23-1 with TRBJ1-3; tentatively, D is TRBD1 (5 bases). TRBV23-1 is an ORF; its function is uncertain. Trimming pared 3 bases from V and 0 bases from J, leaving 18 bases between. There are 18 residues in the CDR3. In DNA form, the CDR3 reads TGCGCCAGCAGTCAGAAAGTACAGGACCTCCCCTCTGGAAACACCATATATTTT. This translates into CASSQKVQDLPSGNTIYF.

This rearrangement joins TRBV6-5 to TRBJ1-4, with D perhaps TRBD1 (5 bases). V gave up 2 bases and J gave up 9 bases, with 10 bases separating them. CDR3 size: 13 residues. Germline-derived CDR1 and CDR2 are MNHEY and SVGAGI. CDR3 protein: CASSYRQWKKLFF. In DNA, the CDR3 is TGTGCCAGCAGTTACCGACAGTGGAAAAAACTGTTTTTT.

The chain is built from TRBV2 and TRBJ1-1; D is perhaps TRBD1 (5 bases). This CDR3 is built from 15 residues. The V end lost 2 bases, the J end lost 2 bases, and 12 bases lay between the germline ends. CDR1 is SNHLY and CDR2 is FYNNEI in the germline V gene. CDR3 loop: CASSESRQLNTEAFF. CDR3 nucleotide sequence: TGTGCCAGCAGTGAATCCCGACAGCTAAACACTGAAGCTTTCTTT.

The table lists this clone with a few counts. The V and J genes are TRBV30 and TRBJ2-7; 7 nucleotides align to TRBD1. Germline V gene data show CDR1 as GTSNPN and CDR2 as SVGIG (reference sequence). This CDR3 comprises 15 residues. The junction had 12 bases not matched to a gene; V was cut back by 4 bases and J by 3 bases. The CDR3 nucleotides are TGTGCCTGGACCTCGACAGGGCGTAGGATCTACGAGCAGTACTTC. Translation: CAWTSTGRRIYEQYF.

J is TRBJ2-5 and V is TRBV5-1, with 8 nucleotides matching TRBD1. The length of the CDR3 is 15 residues. The germline CDR1 and CDR2 sequences are SGHRS and YFSETQ. V shed 4 bases and J 0 bases; nucleotides not matched to a gene: 5. The CDR3 nucleotides are TGCGCCAGCAGCAACAGGGGGAGCTACCAAGAGACCCAGTACTTC. Translation: CASSNRGSYQETQYF.

This clone was observed once. The rearrangement uses TRBV20-1 and TRBJ1-1; D unclear. This CDR3 spans 11 amino acids. Germline CDR1 is DFQATT and CDR2 is SNEGSKA (reference sequence). V was shortened by 3 bases and J by 5 bases, with 7 bases between the two germline ends. The CDR3 protein is CSASPTTEAFF. CDR3 nucleotides: TGCAGTGCTAGCCCTACTACTGAAGCTTTCTTT.

The chain links TRBV6-1 to TRBJ2-5; tentatively, D is TRBD2 (5 bases). The CDR3 sequence is 13 residues long. Germline V lookup: CDR1 MNHNS, CDR2 SASEGT. The germline V and J ends were trimmed by 4 bases and 5 bases, with 11 bases remaining between them. CDR3 in DNA: TGTGCCAGCAGTGGGCTAGCCCAGGAGACCCAGTACTTC. The encoded protein is CASSGLAQETQYF.

This clone appeared a single time. V gene TRBV2 combines with J gene TRBJ1-2, with TRBD1 as a possible D gene (5 bases). V was shortened by 6 bases and J by 1 base, with 9 bases between the two germline ends. The germline CDR1 and CDR2 sequences are SNHLY and FYNNEI. The CDR3 has 13 residues. This chain's CDR3 is CASSGTLNYGYTF. The CDR3 nucleotides read TGTGCCAGCAGCGGGACCCTTAACTATGGCTACACCTTC.

V and J are TRBV6-5 and TRBJ2-1; D ambiguous. CDR1 MNHEY and CDR2 SVGAGI come from the germline V gene. This CDR3 spans 11 amino acids. V lost 4 bases and J 6 bases, leaving 4 bases between the germline ends. The CDR3 DNA reads as TGTGCCAGCAGTTGGCGCAATGAGCAGTTCTTC. Its translation is CASSWRNEQFF.

The chain joins TRBV2 to TRBJ2-1; TRBD1 agrees at 10 bases. The CDR3 is 15 amino acids. The V gene's germline CDR1 is SNHLY and CDR2 FYNNEI. The V segment lost 5 bases and the J segment 7 bases; nucleotides outside the gene matches: 8. In DNA form, the CDR3 reads TGTGCCAGCAGTTTTGACAGGGGGCGCGAGAATGAGCAGTTCTTC. Encoded protein: CASSFDRGRENEQFF.

This rearrangement joins TRBV27 to TRBJ2-7; 9 positions agree with TRBD1. This CDR3 is 19 amino acids long. CDR1 MNHEY and CDR2 SMNVEV come from the germline V gene (reference sequence). Trimming took 5 bases from V and 0 from J; bases not matched to a gene: 17. Here the CDR3 reads CASSTQDRGRTLGSYEQYF. CDR3 DNA sequence: TGTGCCAGCAGTACCCAGGACAGGGGAAGGACCTTAGGCTCCTACGAGCAGTACTTC.

The rearrangement links TRBV5-1 to TRBJ1-4, with 8 bases aligning to TRBD1. This CDR3 has 13 residues. V trimming: 4 bases; J trimming: 8 bases; junction bases outside the gene matches: 4. CDR1 is SGHRS, CDR2 YFSETQ, per germline. The CDR3 DNA follows: TGCGCCAGCAGCAACGGACAGGGCGAAAAACTGTTTTTT. Its translation is CASSNGQGEKLFF.